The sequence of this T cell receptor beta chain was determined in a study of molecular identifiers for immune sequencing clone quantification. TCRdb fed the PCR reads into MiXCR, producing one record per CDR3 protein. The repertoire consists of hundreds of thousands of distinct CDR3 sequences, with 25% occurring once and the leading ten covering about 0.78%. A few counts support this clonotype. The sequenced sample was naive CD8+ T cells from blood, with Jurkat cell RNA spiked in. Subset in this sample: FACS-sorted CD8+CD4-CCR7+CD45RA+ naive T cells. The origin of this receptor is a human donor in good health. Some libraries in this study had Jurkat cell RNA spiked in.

The CDR3 nucleotides read TGTGCCAGCAGCTTATATCCACGCGGACAGGGCTTCTACGAGCAGTACTTC. It encodes CASSLYPRGQGFYEQYF. The chain combines TRBV7-2 with TRBJ2-7; 8 nucleotides match TRBD1. The CDR3 covers 17 residues. Germline values: CDR1 SGHTA, CDR2 FQGNSA. Trimming removed 2 bases from V and 3 bases from J; junction bases left unmatched: 12. Based on the CDR3 plus reference TRBV7-2 and TRBJ2-7, the full variable domain is GAGVSQSPSNKVTEKGKDVELRCDPISGHTALYWYRQSLGQGLEFLIYFQGNSAPDKSGLPSDRFSAERTGGSVSTLTIQRTQQEDSAVYLCASSLYPRGQGFYEQYFGPGTRLTVT.